The 6 T cell receptor beta chains below all came from one sample that was sequenced in a study of shared clonotypes between healthy human individuals. Clones were read by immunoSEQ multiplex PCR, and TCRdb kept only the in-frame ones, dropping some. The sample has roughly 1 million clones, around three quarters seen once. The sequencing sample was made of memory CD4+ T cells from PBMCs. Subset of the sample: CD45RA-negative fraction. These receptors came from a man younger than 30 in good health. Some clones in this sample may be carry-over from other donors' samples.

CDR3 region: CASSQNAGGAIGTQYF. The CDR3, as DNA: TGTGCCAGCAGCCAAAACGCAGGGGGCGCGATCGGGACCCAGTACTTC. J is TRBJ2-5 and V is TRBV7-2; 8 bases agree with TRBD1. V lost 5 bases, J lost 7 bases, and 15 bases stayed unmatched. Germline loops: CDR1 SGHTA, CDR2 FQGNSA. The CDR3 spans 16 residues.

There are a few counts of this clone. V usage is TRBV10-3 and J usage is TRBJ1-2, with D possibly TRBD1 on 5 matching bases. With 2 bases removed from V and 11 bases from J, the gap between germline ends came to 12 bases. The CDR3 is made up of 12 amino acids. CDR1 and CDR2 from the germline V gene are ENHRY and SYGVKD. This CDR3 is CAISEGGTGYTF. The CDR3, as DNA: TGTGCCATCAGTGAGGGAGGGACGGGTTACACCTTC.

V is TRBV2 and J is TRBJ2-6; 12 positions match TRBD1. CDR3 length: 19 residues. After removal of 6 bases from V and 2 bases from J, the junction contained 11 bases not matched to a gene. Germline V lookup: CDR1 SNHLY, CDR2 FYNNEI. The CDR3 DNA sequence: TGTGCCAGCAGCAAGGGACAGGGGGCCTGGGGAGCTGGGGCCAACGTCCTGACTTTC. As protein: CASSKGQGAWGAGANVLTF.

The sample holds a few counts of this clone. The rearrangement links TRBV5-5 to TRBJ1-1; 10 nucleotides align to TRBD1. The germline CDR1 and CDR2 sequences are SGHKS and YYEKEE (reference sequence). The CDR3 consists of 16 residues. V was pared by 0 bases and J by 4 bases, with 6 bases of the junction left unmatched. The CDR3 sequence is CASSLGDRGLGTEAFF. In DNA, the CDR3 is TGTGCCAGCAGCTTGGGTGACAGGGGGCTCGGCACTGAAGCTTTCTTT.

This clone was counted between two and nine times. This sequence joins TRBV7-8 and TRBJ1-5; D gene uncertain. V gave up 3 bases and J gave up 5 bases, with 8 bases separating them. CDR3 length: 13 residues. Germline V lookup: CDR1 SGHVS, CDR2 FQNEAQ. The DNA of the CDR3 is TGTGCCAGCAGCTTGACCAGAGATCAGCCCCAGCATTTT. Translation: CASSLTRDQPQHF.

This clone was found once. The gene calls are TRBV4-2 and TRBJ1-3, with 10 bases lining up with TRBD1. The germline V gene encodes CDR1 LGHNA and CDR2 YNFKEQ. This CDR3 spans 17 amino acids. V shed 1 base and J 2 bases; nucleotides not matched to a gene: 5. CDR3 coding DNA: TGTGCCAGCAGCCAAGCCCGGGACAGGGGAACTGGAAACACCATATATTTT. Translation: CASSQARDRGTGNTIYF.